The clone carrying this T cell receptor (beta chain) was counted ten times or more. The data were taken from a study of T cells in Graves' hyperthyroidism and ophthalmopathy. Regions amplified from RNA transcripts were the TCR beta CDR3 regions. Researchers ran a first-round RT-PCR on the TCR CDR3 using the HTBI primer set. TCRdb re-called the multiplex PCR reads through MiXCR, storing one row per CDR3 protein. The sample shows some 180,000 distinct CDR3 sequences, 15% to 20% of them seen only once. Germline CDR1 reads DFQATT; CDR2 reads SNEGSKA (reference sequence). V was clipped by 6 bases and J by 3 bases; unmatched bases: 6. CDR3 size: 14 residues.

Sequencing used blood. The chain combines TRBV20-1 with TRBJ2-7, with 12 bases that match TRBD2. This sequence originates from a woman aged 45-59 years with Graves' hyperthyroidism. CDR3 loop: CSAALAGGSYEQYF. In DNA, the CDR3 is TGCAGTGCCGCTCTAGCGGGGGGGAGCTACGAGCAGTACTTC.